The following is a T cell receptor beta chain sequence with its context. The data are from a study of blood T cell repertoires in COVID-19. Trimming removed 4 bases from V and 3 bases from J, with 10 bases in between. The germline V gene has CDR1 SGHVS and CDR2 FQNEAQ. This CDR3 contains 15 residues. Patients at the Seattle site were enrolled during active infection and followed longitudinally. Sequencing was performed with immunoSEQ multiplex PCR; in TCRdb, only in-frame clones are kept and a portion is missing. The data hold around 210,000 clones, with 70% to 90% observed a single time. The receptor was derived from a man aged 50-60 years with COVID-19, enrolled during active disease. Material: peripheral blood. The chain carries TRBV7-8 and TRBJ1-6; D unclear. This chain's CDR3 is CASSYSSDYNSPLHF. The CDR3 region has the DNA TGTGCCAGCAGCTATAGTAGCGACTATAATTCACCCCTCCACTTT. Looking up the rest from reference TRBV7-8 and TRBJ1-6 gives the full variable domain: GAGVSQSPRYKVAKRGQDVALRCDPISGHVSLFWYQQALGQGPEFLTYFQNEAQLDKSGLPSDRFFAERPEGSVSTLKIQRTQQEDSAVYLCASSYSSDYNSPLHFGNGTRLTVT.